The rows below give T cell receptor beta chains drawn from one sample of a study of blood T cell repertoires in COVID-19. TCRdb's table, derived via immunoSEQ multiplex PCR, lists solely in-frame clones and lacks some. The sample includes 150,000 to 200,000 clones, roughly three quarters seen only once; the top ten take about 10%. Specimen: peripheral blood. These receptor sequences come from a woman older than 75 with COVID-19, enrolled during active disease. Each CDR3 is given with its conserved first and last residue. A D gene is named only where the DNA matches it firmly. Part of the rows lack a size; the others show once, few, many or a class for expanded clones.

V	size	J	D	CDR3	DNA
TRBV7-3	-	TRBJ1-3	-	CASSINRGRQVYTIYF	TGTGCCAGCAGCATTAATAGGGGCAGACAGGTGTACACCATATATTTT
TRBV15	-	TRBJ1-1	-	CATSRFPGDTEAFF	TGTGCCACCAGCAGATTCCCAGGGGACACTGAAGCTTTCTTT
TRBV24-1	-	TRBJ2-3	TRBD1	CATSQGAPLDTQYF	TGTGCCACTTCGCAGGGGGCGCCCCTAGATACGCAGTATTTT
TRBV28	-	TRBJ2-7	-	CASTLTLGLFYEQYF	TGTGCCAGCACCCTTACCTTGGGACTCTTCTACGAGCAGTACTTC
TRBV24-1	-	TRBJ1-2	TRBD1	CATSDRTGGSYGYTF	TGTGCCACCAGTGACCGGACAGGGGGTAGCTATGGCTACACCTTC
TRBV13	-	TRBJ1-1	-	CASSSKSGALLEAFF	TGTGCCAGCAGCTCTAAGTCAGGGGCCCTACTTGAAGCTTTCTTT
TRBV5-1	-	TRBJ1-4	-	CASSSASPGDEKLFF	TGCGCCAGCAGCTCGGCGTCCCCAGGCGATGAAAAACTGTTTTTT
TRBV28	-	TRBJ2-2	TRBD2	CASSLPLWRGDPSNTGELFF	TGTGCCAGCAGTTTACCCCTCTGGCGGGGGGATCCTTCGAACACCGGGGAGCTGTTTTTT
TRBV12-3/TRBV12-4	few	TRBJ1-1	-	CASNGNTEAFF	TGTGCCAGCAACGGGAACACTGAAGCTTTCTTT
TRBV18	-	TRBJ1-4	-	CASSRHLSLTNEKLFF	TGTGCCAGCTCAAGACACCTCTCCTTAACGAATGAAAAACTGTTTTTT
TRBV3-1/TRBV3-2	once	TRBJ2-5	TRBD2	CASSHLASGQETQYF	TGTGCCAGCAGCCATCTGGCTAGCGGGCAAGAGACCCAGTACTTC
TRBV4-2	-	TRBJ2-3	TRBD1	CASSQELRGTDTQYF	TGTGCCAGCAGCCAAGAGCTCAGGGGGACAGATACGCAGTATTTT
TRBV5-1	-	TRBJ1-6	-	CASSLERSGHGSPLHF	TGCGCCAGCAGCTTGGAGAGATCAGGGCACGGTTCACCCCTCCACTTT
TRBV30	-	TRBJ1-4	TRBD1	CAWRGQSSTNEKLFF	TGTGCCTGGAGGGGACAGTCTTCAACTAATGAAAAACTGTTTTTT
TRBV5-4	-	TRBJ2-7	TRBD2	CASSLGLAGDYEQYF	TGTGCCAGCAGCTTGGGACTAGCGGGAGACTACGAGCAGTACTTC
TRBV5-4	-	TRBJ2-7	-	CASSPESTRVHEQYF	TGTGCCAGCAGTCCTGAATCGACTAGGGTCCACGAGCAGTACTTC
TRBV2	-	TRBJ1-1	TRBD1	CASSAGGSHTEAFF	TGTGCCAGCAGCGCAGGGGGCTCCCACACTGAAGCTTTCTTT
TRBV6-6	-	TRBJ2-1	-	CASSYGRVSYNEQFF	TGTGCCAGCAGCTACGGCAGGGTCTCCTACAATGAGCAGTTCTTC
TRBV7-8	-	TRBJ2-7	TRBD2	CASSLVEREGLEQYF	TGTGCCAGCAGCTTAGTGGAGCGGGAGGGGCTTGAGCAGTACTTC
TRBV6-5	-	TRBJ1-2	-	CASSYRFDYGYTF	TGTGCCAGCAGTTACCGTTTTGACTATGGCTACACCTTC
TRBV5-4	-	TRBJ2-7	-	CASSSRGSSEQYF	TGTGCCAGCAGCTCCAGGGGAAGTAGCGAGCAGTACTTC
TRBV28	-	TRBJ2-5	TRBD2	CASSIAGGPAQTQYF	TGTGCCAGCAGTATAGCGGGAGGGCCCGCCCAGACCCAGTACTTC
TRBV7-2	-	TRBJ2-3	-	CASSLGLATDTQYF	TGTGCCAGCAGCCTCGGACTTGCCACAGATACGCAGTATTTT
TRBV7-9	few	TRBJ1-2	-	CASSPDRGYTF	TGTGCCAGCAGCCCCGATAGAGGCTACACCTTC
TRBV14	few	TRBJ1-4	-	CASSQGIGTPEKLFF	TGTGCCAGCAGCCAAGGTATCGGGACACCAGAAAAACTGTTTTTT
TRBV13	-	TRBJ2-1	-	CASSLGSLSPHEQFF	TGTGCCAGCAGCTTAGGATCCCTAAGCCCCCATGAGCAGTTCTTC
TRBV5-6	once	TRBJ2-6	-	CASSPESSGANVLTF	TGTGCCAGCAGCCCAGAATCCTCTGGGGCCAACGTCCTGACTTTC
TRBV19	-	TRBJ1-1	-	CASIEQGWTEAFF	TGTGCCAGTATCGAACAGGGTTGGACTGAAGCTTTCTTT
TRBV7-2	-	TRBJ2-3	TRBD2	CASRIAGVELNKYF	TGTGCCAGCAGAATAGCGGGAGTGGAGCTCAATAAGTATTTT
TRBV7-9	few	TRBJ2-7	TRBD2	CASSLEGSGRAMGQYF	TGTGCCAGCAGCTTAGAGGGGAGCGGGAGGGCCATGGGGCAGTACTTC
TRBV5-6	-	TRBJ2-7	-	CASSEGVYEQYF	TGTGCCAGCTCCGAGGGGGTATACGAGCAGTACTTC
TRBV11-2	few	TRBJ2-7	TRBD1	CASSPPGTGSNEQYF	TGTGCCAGCAGTCCTCCGGGGACAGGGTCGAACGAGCAGTACTTC
TRBV5-5	-	TRBJ1-5	-	CASSLSSLPNQPQHF	TGTGCCAGCAGCTTATCCTCCCTTCCCAATCAGCCCCAGCATTTT
TRBV11-3	-	TRBJ2-5	-	CASSINRGGETQYF	TGTGCCAGCAGCATCAACAGGGGAGGAGAGACCCAGTACTTC
TRBV29-1	-	TRBJ2-1	TRBD2	CSAGLAFNNEQFF	TGCAGCGCTGGACTAGCCTTCAACAATGAGCAGTTCTTC
TRBV4-2	-	TRBJ1-1	TRBD1	CASSRTGTAEAFF	TGTGCCAGCAGCCGCACGGGGACAGCCGAAGCTTTCTTT
TRBV4-1	-	TRBJ2-1	TRBD1	CASSQDRTGGYNEQFF	TGCGCCAGCAGCCAGGACCGGACAGGGGGTTACAATGAGCAGTTCTTC
TRBV19	-	TRBJ2-1	-	CASSTRLAYNEQFF	TGTGCCAGTAGTACGAGACTGGCCTACAATGAGCAGTTCTTC
TRBV7-2	few	TRBJ1-6	TRBD1	CASSLGTGGARNSPLHF	TGTGCCAGCAGCTTAGGGACAGGGGGCGCGAGGAATTCACCCCTCCACTTT
TRBV18	-	TRBJ2-6	-	CASSPAVSGANVLTF	TGTGCCAGCTCACCAGCGGTCTCTGGGGCCAACGTCCTGACTTTC
TRBV29-1	-	TRBJ1-1	TRBD1	CSGGGQLNTEAFF	TGCAGCGGGGGGGGACAGTTGAACACTGAAGCTTTCTTT
TRBV3-1/TRBV3-2	few	TRBJ1-2	-	CASSPGGGGYTF	TGTGCCAGCAGCCCGGGCGGAGGTGGCTACACCTTC
TRBV29-1	-	TRBJ2-7	TRBD2	CSATSVGYYEQYF	TGCAGCGCTACTAGCGTGGGGTACTACGAGCAGTACTTC
TRBV30	-	TRBJ2-7	-	CAWSVVPDEQYF	TGTGCCTGGAGTGTCGTTCCGGACGAGCAGTACTTC
TRBV18	-	TRBJ2-7	TRBD1	CASSPLGQGSYEQYF	TGTGCCAGCTCACCCCTCGGACAGGGCTCCTACGAGCAGTACTTC
TRBV19	-	TRBJ1-5	-	CASSFRTANQPQHF	TGTGCCAGTAGCTTTAGGACAGCAAATCAGCCCCAGCATTTT